This T cell receptor (beta chain) originates from a study of T cell repertoires in cytomegalovirus infection. Turning to the study itself: CMV epitopes, recently identified HLA-C-restricted and well-studied HLA-B-restricted, were used. From public TCR beta signatures came an indication of both CMV infection and matching HLA type. Study-wide findings and caveats: Pooled public TCR beta family frequency picked out CMV carriers with the relevant HLA. CMV-specific HLA-C-restricted TCR beta clonotypes dominated the ex vivo response.

Via MiXCR, TCRdb re-called the reads, giving one row per CDR3 protein. The repertoire holds hundreds of thousands of distinct CDR3 sequences, with approximately 30% as singletons. The CDR3 spans 16 residues. V gave up 1 base and J gave up 0 bases, with 10 bases separating them. Germline assignment: CDR1 SGHVS and CDR2 FNYEAQ. A word on this clonotype: Its antigen remains unknown. This clone may be a read error of a much larger clone one base away.

The chain couples TRBV7-6 to TRBJ1-3; tentatively, D is TRBD1 (5 bases). This clonotype was obtained from a human donor in good health (CMV status not recorded). Some clones in this sample may be carry-over from other donors' samples. Sequenced here: cultured CD8+ T cells from PBMCs, sampled from culture after CMV antigen stimulation. In DNA form, the CDR3 reads TGTGCCAGCAGCTTAGATGACAGTTTCTCTGGAAACACCATATATTTT. Translating gives CASSLDDSFSGNTIYF.